These 30 T cell receptor beta chains were sequenced from one sample in a study of PD-1 blockade in classical Hodgkin lymphoma. Documented time point: cycle 4 day 1 (C4D1), after 6 weeks of nivolumab. In every patient, relapse followed autologous stem cell transplantation, while exposure to brentuximab vedotin differed. Clones were sequenced by immunoSEQ multiplex PCR, and TCRdb holds only the in-frame ones, with some missing. In the table there are about 47,000 clones, approximately 80% of which are singletons. The sequences come from peripheral blood mononuclear cells (PBMCs), collected before the fourth cycle of nivolumab. The receptors originated from a human donor with classical Hodgkin lymphoma.

The rearrangement uses TRBV6-5 and TRBJ2-3; weak D call: TRBD2 (5 bases). Trimming left V 10 bases short and J 2 bases short, with 10 bases between. Germline CDR1 and CDR2: MNHEY and SVGAGI. The CDR3 covers 12 residues. In DNA form, the CDR3 reads TGTGCCACTCGGGGTGACACAGATACGCAGTATTTT. Translated: CATRGDTDTQYF.

V gene TRBV7-2 combines with J gene TRBJ2-5, with TRBD2 matching 16 bases. Germline V CDR1 and CDR2: SGHTA, FQGNSA. This CDR3 spans 14 amino acids. J was trimmed by 9 bases and V by 5 bases; bases with no gene match: 3. The CDR3 sequence: CASSAGTSGGAQYF. The CDR3 DNA reads TGTGCCAGCAGCGCCGGGACTAGCGGGGGGGCCCAGTACTTC.

The chain carries TRBV5-6 and TRBJ2-3; 8 bases are shared with TRBD2. The germline CDR1 and CDR2 sequences are SGHDT and YYEEEE. The CDR3 totals 14 residues. The V segment lost 5 bases and the J segment 3 bases; nucleotides outside the gene matches: 5. The CDR3 loop reads CASRPGLVTDTQYF. The DNA of the CDR3 is TGTGCCAGCAGACCGGGACTAGTTACAGATACGCAGTATTTT.

The chain employs TRBV2 and TRBJ1-3, with TRBD1 matching over 7 bases. Germline CDR1 SNHLY, CDR2 FYNNEI. This CDR3 comprises 14 residues. Germline trimming cut 4 bases from V and 7 bases from J; bases unmatched to any gene: 7. This CDR3 is CASSATGSVNTIYF. DNA of the CDR3: TGTGCCAGCAGTGCGACAGGGTCAGTCAACACCATATATTTT.

By frequency in the sample, this clone is medium-sized. The DNA of the CDR3 is TGTGCCAGCAGCCCTCCTGCGGTACCTGAAGCTTTCTTT. Protein product: CASSPPAVPEAFF. J is TRBJ1-1 and V is TRBV7-2; unclear D gene. Trimming took 5 bases from V and 6 from J, leaving 13 bases between them. CDR3 length: 13 amino acids. CDR1 and CDR2 (germline): SGHTA, FQGNSA.

V is TRBV5-4 and J is TRBJ1-1; D not resolved. This CDR3 spans 12 amino acids. Germline CDR1 is SGHNT and CDR2 is YYREEE (reference sequence). Between the trimmed V and J ends, which lost 0 bases and 6 bases, there was a span of 6 bases. The CDR3: CASSLEGSEAFF. Here the CDR3 DNA reads TGTGCCAGCAGCTTGGAAGGCTCTGAAGCTTTCTTT.

This chain uses TRBV27 with TRBJ1-1; TRBD1 is a possible D gene (5 bases). The CDR3 totals 15 residues. Looked up from germline, CDR1 is MNHEY and CDR2 is SMNVEV (reference sequence). The V end was cut by 2 bases, the J end by 0 bases, with 10 bases between. Written as DNA, the CDR3 is TGTGCCAGCAGTTTAGGGGGTCCCCTGAACACTGAAGCTTTCTTT. Translating gives CASSLGGPLNTEAFF.

This chain joins TRBV11-2 and TRBJ1-1; 9 bases line up with TRBD1. Germline CDR1 and CDR2: SGHAT and FQNNGV. The junction had 5 bases not matched to a gene; V was cut back by 5 bases and J by 1 base. There are 15 residues in the CDR3. CDR3 nucleotide sequence: TGTGCCAGCAGCCCCACACAGGGGGCGAACACTGAAGCTTTCTTT. This encodes CASSPTQGANTEAFF.

The V gene is TRBV10-3, the J gene TRBJ1-1; D may be TRBD1 (5 bases). This CDR3 is built from 16 residues. Trimming took 1 base from V and 2 from J, leaving 14 bases between them. Germline CDR1 is ENHRY and CDR2 is SYGVKD. The chain's CDR3 is CAISEFREGLNTEAFF. The CDR3 DNA is TGTGCCATCAGTGAGTTTCGAGAGGGGCTAAACACTGAAGCTTTCTTT.

The rearrangement uses TRBV9 and TRBJ1-1; D remains ambiguous. V dropped 0 bases and J dropped 0 bases, with 6 bases sitting between them. The CDR3 contains 14 residues. Germline values: CDR1 SGDLS, CDR2 YYNGEE. CDR3 DNA: TGTGCCAGCAGCGTAGAACCGATGAACACTGAAGCTTTCTTT. Translated: CASSVEPMNTEAFF. The full variable domain, its missing parts supplied by reference TRBV9 and TRBJ1-1, is DSGVTQTPKHLITATGQRVTLRCSPRSGDLSVYWYQQSLDQGLQFLIQYYNGEERAKGNILERFSAQQFPDLHSELNLSSLELGDSALYFCASSVEPMNTEAFFGQGTRLTVV.

The chain combines TRBV27 with TRBJ1-1; tentatively, D is TRBD1 (6 bases). Germline V gene sequence: CDR1 MNHEY, CDR2 SMNVEV (reference sequence). CDR3 length: 14 residues. With 5 bases removed from V and 7 bases from J, the gap between germline ends came to 17 bases. The CDR3, as DNA: TGTGCCAGCAGTCGCACAGGGAATTTGGATGAAGCTTTCTTT. It specifies CASSRTGNLDEAFF.

The J gene is TRBJ1-5, the V gene TRBV6-1; the D gene is possibly TRBD1 (5 bases). Trimming cost V 7 bases and J 5 bases, with 12 bases left between them. CDR3 length equals 13 residues. The germline gives CDR1 MNHNS, CDR2 SASEGT. The CDR3 region has the DNA TGTGCCAGCACCGGGACGGCGGATCAGCCCCAGCATTTT. The encoded protein is CASTGTADQPQHF.

This CDR3 is CASSYLVDRGKSLHF. In nucleotides, the CDR3 is TGTGCCAGCAGTTATCTGGTCGACAGGGGCAAGTCCCTCCACTTT. The chain couples TRBV6-5 to TRBJ1-6; 8 bases agree with TRBD1. This CDR3 is built from 15 residues. Germline V gene lookup returns CDR1 MNHEY and CDR2 SVGAGI. J was trimmed by 14 bases and V by 3 bases; bases with no gene match: 12.

Comments on this clone: Germline is not matched at one junction end, which may reflect a read error. The chain combines TRBV9 with TRBJ1-3; D gene unclear. The germline V gene has CDR1 SGDLS and CDR2 YYNGEE. The CDR3 totals 11 residues. The DNA of the CDR3 is TGTGCCAGCGGCGTAGGAAACACCATATATTTT. This gives the protein CASGVGNTIYF.

The chain is built from TRBV5-6 and TRBJ2-7, with D possibly being TRBD2 (5 bases). This CDR3 has 13 amino acids. The V gene lost 4 bases and the J gene lost 2 bases, with 10 bases spanning the gap. Germline CDR1 and CDR2: SGHDT and YYEEEE. The DNA for the CDR3 is TGTGCCAGCAGCACACTAGTTGCCTACGAGCAGTACTTC. Its translation is CASSTLVAYEQYF.

The chain has TRBV11-2 and TRBJ1-1; TRBD1 matches at 10 bases. The junction had 20 bases not matched to a gene; V was cut back by 3 bases and J by 7 bases. This CDR3 has 19 amino acids. Germline V gene lookup returns CDR1 SGHAT and CDR2 FQNNGV. This chain's CDR3 is CASSFPWTGGDSGPSEAFF. The CDR3 nucleotides are TGTGCCAGCAGCTTTCCCTGGACAGGGGGGGACTCCGGACCCAGTGAAGCTTTCTTT.

This chain links TRBV7-9 with TRBJ2-1; D is ambiguous. Germline V gene sequence: CDR1 SEHNR, CDR2 FQNEAQ (reference sequence). This CDR3 spans 13 amino acids. V was trimmed by 5 bases and J by 8 bases, leaving 13 bases between them. CDR3 in DNA: TGTGCCAGCAGCCTGGCCTCCGGCTATGAGCAGTTCTTC. Its protein is CASSLASGYEQFF.

The chain joins TRBV27 to TRBJ2-1; 8 positions agree with TRBD1. With V trimmed by 6 bases and J by 6 bases, 10 bases remained unmatched. The length of the CDR3 is 15 residues. Germline V lookup: CDR1 MNHEY, CDR2 SMNVEV (reference sequence). This CDR3 is CASSLAAGGSNEQFF. In DNA, the CDR3 is TGTGCCAGCAGCCTGGCGGCAGGGGGCTCCAATGAGCAGTTCTTC.

The V and J genes are TRBV19 and TRBJ2-3; either TRBD1 or TRBD2 may fit D (6 bases each). V was trimmed by 2 bases and J by 4 bases, leaving 13 bases between them. CDR1 and CDR2 from the germline V gene are LNHDA and SQIVND (reference sequence). The CDR3 spans 15 residues. As DNA, the CDR3 is TGTGCCAGTAGTATAAGCGGAGGGGGTCCAGATACGCAGTATTTT. It encodes CASSISGGGPDTQYF.

The gene calls are TRBV5-8 and TRBJ2-1, with 8 bases fitting TRBD1. Germline V lookup: CDR1 SGHTS, CDR2 YDEGEE. The J segment lost 6 bases and the V segment lost 0 bases, leaving 5 bases of the junction unmatched. This CDR3 has 15 amino acids. Written as DNA, the CDR3 is TGTGCCAGCAGCTTGGGTGGACAGGGTAGCAATGAGCAGTTCTTC. Translating it yields CASSLGGQGSNEQFF.

The chain recombines TRBV28 with TRBJ2-2; D is unresolved. The CDR3 spans 15 residues. Trimming removed 6 bases at V and 0 bases at J, with 11 bases between. Germline V CDR1 and CDR2: MDHEN, SYDVKM. Written as DNA, the CDR3 is TGTGCCAGCAGACCCACAGCGTCGAACACCGGGGAGCTGTTTTTT. It translates to CASRPTASNTGELFF.

V gene TRBV15 combines with J gene TRBJ2-7; 7 nucleotides line up with TRBD1. This CDR3 contains 15 residues. V lost 0 bases, J lost 0 bases, and 2 bases stayed unmatched. Germline-derived CDR1 and CDR2 are LNHNV and YYDKDF (reference sequence). In nucleotides, the CDR3 is TGTGCCACCAGCAGAGAAGGGGGCGCCTCCTACGAGCAGTACTTC. Amino acids: CATSREGGASYEQYF.

This clone was detected once. This rearrangement joins TRBV11-2 to TRBJ2-5; possibly TRBD2 for D (5 bases). The CDR3 contains 14 residues. V was cut by 5 bases and J by 7 bases, with 17 bases left in between. CDR1 and CDR2 from the germline V gene are SGHAT and FQNNGV. The CDR3 region is CASSQRTGSGTQYF. Written as DNA, the CDR3 is TGTGCCAGCAGCCAAAGGACTGGAAGTGGGACCCAGTACTTC.

The rearrangement links TRBV19 to TRBJ1-1, with 8 bases aligning to TRBD1. Germline V lookup: CDR1 LNHDA, CDR2 SQIVND (reference sequence). V shed 5 bases and J 5 bases; nucleotides not matched to a gene: 13. This CDR3 comprises 16 residues. Written as DNA, the CDR3 is TGTGCCAGTAGTCCCTATTCCGGGACAGGCCCTACTGAAGCTTTCTTT. Translated, it gives CASSPYSGTGPTEAFF.

This sequence joins TRBV19 and TRBJ2-7; TRBD1 matches 7 bases. Germline V gene data show CDR1 as LNHDA and CDR2 as SQIVND (reference sequence). The CDR3 sequence is 15 residues long. V gave up 6 bases and J gave up 2 bases; unmatched junction bases: 10. CDR3 loop: CASSPGTVSPYEQYF. The CDR3 coding sequence is TGTGCCAGTAGCCCGGGGACAGTAAGCCCCTACGAGCAGTACTTC.

The V gene is TRBV28, the J gene TRBJ1-2; a weak D match, TRBD1 (5 bases). Germline V gene lookup returns CDR1 MDHEN and CDR2 SYDVKM. The length of the CDR3 is 15 residues. The V end lost 4 bases, the J end lost 1 base, and 13 bases lay between the germline ends. CDR3 in amino acids: CASSSGTARNYGYTF. CDR3 in DNA: TGTGCCAGCAGTTCCGGGACCGCCCGTAACTATGGCTACACCTTC.

This chain links TRBV6-5 with TRBJ1-6, with D tentatively TRBD1 (6 bases). Trimming shortened V by 6 bases and J by 5 bases, and 11 bases separated the two germline ends. The germline V gene encodes CDR1 MNHEY and CDR2 SVGAGI. This CDR3 comprises 14 residues. For the CDR3, the DNA is TGTGCCAGCAGGTGGGGGGCCAATAATTCACCCCTCCACTTT. This codes for CASRWGANNSPLHF.

A word on this clone: One end of the junction fails to match germline, which may point to a read error. This chain joins TRBV19 and TRBJ2-7; D may correspond to TRBD1 or TRBD2 (5 bases each). Germline CDR1 LNHDA, CDR2 SQIVND (reference sequence). The CDR3 length is 11 residues. The CDR3 region is CASSPGAGYSF. CDR3 DNA: TGTGCCAGTAGTCCCGGGGCAGGGTACAGCTTC. The full variable domain, in which reference TRBV19 and TRBJ2-7 provide the parts outside the CDR3, is DGGITQSPKYLFRKEGQNVTLSCEQNLNHDAMYWYRQDPGQGLRLIYYSQIVNDFQKGDIAEGYSVSREKKESFPLTVTSAQKNPTAFYLCASSPGAGYSFGPGTRLTVT.

DNA of the CDR3: TGTGCCAGCAGCTCGAACCGGTGGGATGAAAAACTGTTTTTT. Amino acid sequence: CASSSNRWDEKLFF. This chain uses TRBV5-6 with TRBJ1-4; no definite D call. Germline V gives CDR1 SGHDT, CDR2 YYEEEE. The length of the CDR3 is 14 residues. V was cut by 3 bases and J by 6 bases, with 12 bases left in between.

The chain uses TRBV5-6 and TRBJ1-5, with D possibly TRBD1 on 6 matching bases. V was clipped by 4 bases and J by 6 bases, with 14 bases between them. The CDR3 contains 14 residues. Germline V gene data show CDR1 as SGHDT and CDR2 as YYEEEE. In DNA form, the CDR3 reads TGTGCCAGCAGCAGGGGGTCTTGGAGTCAGCCCCAGCATTTT. Translation: CASSRGSWSQPQHF.